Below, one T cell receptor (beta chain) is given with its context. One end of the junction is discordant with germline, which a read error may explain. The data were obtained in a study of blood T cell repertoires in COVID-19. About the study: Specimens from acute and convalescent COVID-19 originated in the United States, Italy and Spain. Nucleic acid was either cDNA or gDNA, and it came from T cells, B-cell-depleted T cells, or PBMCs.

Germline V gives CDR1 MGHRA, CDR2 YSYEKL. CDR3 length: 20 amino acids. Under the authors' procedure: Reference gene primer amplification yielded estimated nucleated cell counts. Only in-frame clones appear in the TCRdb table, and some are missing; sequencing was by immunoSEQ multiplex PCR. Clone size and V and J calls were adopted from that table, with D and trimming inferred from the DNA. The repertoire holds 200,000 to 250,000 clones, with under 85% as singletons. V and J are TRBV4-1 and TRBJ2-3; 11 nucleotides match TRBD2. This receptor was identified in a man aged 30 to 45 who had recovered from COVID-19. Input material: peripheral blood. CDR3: CASSQGGGMTSGTPTNTQYF. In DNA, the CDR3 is TGCGCCAGCAGCCAGGGGGGGGGAATGACTAGCGGGACGCCCACAAATACGCAGTATTTT.